This T cell receptor beta chain was observed in a study of blood T cell repertoires in COVID-19. This clone appeared a single time. Assay: immunoSEQ multiplex PCR; the TCRdb copy retains only in-frame clones and omits some. The sample lists some 180,000 clones; around 80% were seen once. V dropped 2 bases and J dropped 3 bases, with 22 bases sitting between them. There are 18 residues in the CDR3. Germline assignment: CDR1 SEHNR and CDR2 FQNEAQ (reference sequence). The chain is built from TRBV7-9 and TRBJ1-1; weak D call: TRBD1 (6 bases). Sequencing used peripheral blood. This sequence was found in a woman aged 70-85 years who had recovered from COVID-19. In DNA, the CDR3 is TGTGCCAGCAGCTTACCCCCAAACCCGCACAGGGACGACACTGAAGCTTTCTTT. It specifies CASSLPPNPHRDDTEAFF.